The 10 T cell receptor beta chains given below trace back to one sample, sequenced in a study of blood T cell repertoires in COVID-19. Profiling relied on immunoSEQ multiplex PCR, and the TCRdb table lists in-frame clones only, not all of them. The table has under 250,000 clones, more than 65% seen once. Sequenced sample: peripheral blood. The receptor source for this set is a man aged 45-65 years with active or convalescent COVID-19.

V is TRBV4-1 and J is TRBJ2-5; 11 positions match TRBD2. Trimming at V came to 3 bases and at J to 2 bases, leaving 5 bases not matched to a gene. This CDR3 contains 16 residues. Germline CDR1 MGHRA, CDR2 YSYEKL. The CDR3 nucleotides are TGCGCCAGCAGCCAGGGCATAGCGGGGGGGCAAGAGACCCAGTACTTC. This translates into CASSQGIAGGQETQYF.

The CDR3 is CASSEGTISTDTQYF. CDR3 sequence (DNA): TGTGCCAGCAGCGAAGGGACTATTAGCACAGATACGCAGTATTTT. The V call is TRBV7-9, the J call TRBJ2-3; the match to TRBD2 covers 7 bases. Germline lookup yields CDR1 SEHNR and CDR2 FQNEAQ (reference sequence). With V trimmed by 5 bases and J by 0 bases, 5 bases remained unmatched. This CDR3 is built from 15 residues.

This clone appeared once. The chain carries TRBV28 and TRBJ2-1; a possible D gene is TRBD2 (5 bases). Trimming shortened V by 2 bases and J by 0 bases, and 8 bases separated the two germline ends. CDR3 length: 15 residues. In germline, CDR1 is MDHEN, CDR2 SYDVKM. CDR3 sequence reads: CASSLSGSSYNEQFF. In DNA form, the CDR3 reads TGTGCCAGCAGTTTAAGCGGCAGCTCCTACAATGAGCAGTTCTTC.

J is TRBJ2-2 and V is TRBV12-3 or TRBV12-4; D perhaps matches TRBD2 (5 bases). V was shortened by 8 bases and J by 0 bases, with 7 bases between the two germline ends. CDR3 length: 13 amino acids. The CDR3 loop is CASGSSNTGELFF. In nucleotides, the CDR3 is TGTGCCAGCGGGAGCTCGAACACCGGGGAGCTGTTTTTT.

This chain links TRBV4-3 with TRBJ1-3; TRBD1 aligns across 8 bases. The germline V gene encodes CDR1 LGHNA and CDR2 YSLEER. This CDR3 region has 15 residues. V dropped 1 base and J dropped 1; count of bases not matched to a gene: 0. CDR3 in DNA: TGCGCCAGCAGCCAAGGACAGGGGTCTGGAAACACCATATATTTT. This codes for CASSQGQGSGNTIYF.

The rearrangement links TRBV18 to TRBJ1-3; D not certain. This CDR3 has 13 amino acids. Germline V lookup: CDR1 KGHSH, CDR2 LQKENI. V lost 9 bases to trimming and J lost 2 bases, with 11 bases between them. The CDR3 DNA is TGTGCCAGTGGGCCAGCCACTGGAAACACCATATATTTT. It encodes CASGPATGNTIYF. The variable domain in full, completed from reference TRBV18 and TRBJ1-3, reads NAGVMQNPRHLVRRRGQEARLRCSPMKGHSHVYWYRQLPEEGLKFMVYLQKENIIDESGMPKERFSAEFPKEGPSILRIQQVVRGDSAAYFCASGPATGNTIYFGEGSWLTVV.

The chain has TRBV29-1 and TRBJ2-5; D might be TRBD2 (5 bases). The CDR3 consists of 13 residues. Germline loops: CDR1 SQVTM, CDR2 ANQGSEA. Trimming stripped 1 base from V and 5 bases from J, with 11 bases between. CDR3 bases: TGCAGCGTTGAAGTTGGCAGGAGGGAGACCCAGTACTTC. It encodes CSVEVGRRETQYF.

The V gene is TRBV7-6, the J gene TRBJ2-7; D unclear. This CDR3 has 20 amino acids. The germline V gene encodes CDR1 SGHVS and CDR2 FNYEAQ. V was pared by 5 bases and J by 0 bases, with 29 bases between. This CDR3 reads CASSPYPPLAAASFSYEQYV. CDR3 sequence (DNA): TGTGCCAGCAGCCCTTACCCACCCCTGGCGGCAGCGAGTTTCTCCTACGAGCAGTACGTC.

The chain combines TRBV14 with TRBJ1-2; D is unresolved. The V and J ends lost 2 bases and 7 bases respectively, with 17 bases between them. The CDR3 length is 15 residues. CDR1 SGHDN and CDR2 FVKESK come from the germline V gene. CDR3 protein: CASSQIGRAEGGYTF. CDR3 nucleotides: TGTGCCAGCAGCCAAATTGGCCGGGCCGAGGGTGGCTACACCTTC.

This clone was observed a single time. The chain links TRBV9 to TRBJ2-5, with 11 bases identical to TRBD2. The V and J ends lost 6 bases and 5 bases, in that order; junction bases with no gene match: 9. Germline-derived CDR1 and CDR2 are SGDLS and YYNGEE. The CDR3 covers 15 residues. The CDR3 reads CASTFSPSGRETQYF. The CDR3 DNA reads TGTGCCAGCACCTTCTCCCCTAGCGGGAGGGAGACCCAGTACTTC.